These T cell receptor beta chains were read from a single sample in a study of cytomegalovirus exposure and HLA in healthy donors. The assay was immunoSEQ multiplex PCR, and TCRdb's table has in-frame clones only and misses some. The sample totals approximately 140,000 clones; its top ten clones hold about 2.3%. The sample taken for sequencing was PBMCs. Source of these receptors: a woman aged 18-29 years in good health and CMV-seronegative. The conserved cysteine and the conserved F or W are not part of the CDR3 here. The order of the fields is V gene, CDR3 protein.

v_gene: TRBV9
CDR3aa: ASSAGVGSYEQY

v_gene: TRBV7-8
CDR3aa: ASSRLAKTDTQY

v_gene: TRBV19
CDR3aa: ASSTNRGRFGYGYT

v_gene: TRBV7-9
CDR3aa: ASSQRGPGGAGNTEAF

v_gene: TRBV27
CDR3aa: ASSSGGRFDTDTQY

v_gene: TRBV6-6
CDR3aa: ASSYRQGRDYGYT

v_gene: TRBV5-4
CDR3aa: ASSWDDRGRTEAF

v_gene: TRBV5-4
CDR3aa: ASRSQGDRIYNEQF

v_gene: TRBV18
CDR3aa: ASSPPSVGTGELF

v_gene: TRBV25-1
CDR3aa: ASSESRGIPYEQY

v_gene: TRBV6-1
CDR3aa: ASSVRGPPLPDTQY

v_gene: TRBV10-3
CDR3aa: AISFRGDIQY

v_gene: TRBV9
CDR3aa: ASSVTSADTDTQY

v_gene: TRBV4-1
CDR3aa: ASSQRLAGGGGELF

v_gene: TRBV20-1
CDR3aa: SASGGDTQY

v_gene: TRBV29-1
CDR3aa: SVDNRGLVADTQY

v_gene: TRBV6-1
CDR3aa: ASSGETGGIYEQY

v_gene: TRBV14
CDR3aa: ASALIPEETQY

v_gene: TRBV4-1
CDR3aa: ASSQVTGADTQY

v_gene: TRBV19
CDR3aa: ASSIPGSGYEQY

v_gene: TRBV2
CDR3aa: ASSRTGWNYGYT

v_gene: TRBV2
CDR3aa: ASRDRAGGPAYNEQF

v_gene: TRBV6-5
CDR3aa: ASSLRTGSEQF

v_gene: TRBV11-2
CDR3aa: ASSSWGREGQETQY

v_gene: TRBV11-2
CDR3aa: ASSLDSWGGYT

v_gene: TRBV7-9
CDR3aa: ASSFPSGTPSSYNEQF

v_gene: TRBV9
CDR3aa: ASSVGGAQNTEAF

v_gene: TRBV19
CDR3aa: ASSLMYSEAF

v_gene: TRBV19
CDR3aa: ASSVYRGSLNGYT

v_gene: TRBV30
CDR3aa: AWGQQVRTDTQY

v_gene: TRBV5-8
CDR3aa: ASSLETGLRGGYT

v_gene: TRBV7-3
CDR3aa: ASSLSSAETRY

v_gene: TRBV7-2
CDR3aa: ASSWIGAEQF

v_gene: TRBV10-1
CDR3aa: ASSPGYEQY

v_gene: TRBV5-1
CDR3aa: ASSFSGGAAH

v_gene: TRBV7-2
CDR3aa: ASSVAGGPVETQY

v_gene: TRBV9
CDR3aa: ASSGQEGEAF

v_gene: TRBV28
CDR3aa: ASRPSGLETQY

v_gene: TRBV13
CDR3aa: ASSRRQGGQETQY

v_gene: TRBV5-6
CDR3aa: ASRIGATEAF

v_gene: TRBV19
CDR3aa: ASSLFTGELF

v_gene: TRBV7-3
CDR3aa: ASSLTPASGYNEQF

v_gene: TRBV7-3
CDR3aa: ASSLGLLTITDTQY

v_gene: TRBV7-9
CDR3aa: ASSLVQVNFQETQY

v_gene: TRBV7-8
CDR3aa: ASSLALASGSPVYNEQF